These 8 T cell receptor beta chains were sequenced from one sample in a study of blood T cell repertoires in COVID-19. Measured with immunoSEQ multiplex PCR; TCRdb has only the in-frame clones, and not every one. The sample consists of about 210,000 clones, 80% to 90% of them appearing once. Sequencing was performed on peripheral blood. The receptor source for this set is a woman in her thirties or forties with active or convalescent COVID-19.

In the case of this clone: At the DNA level, this CDR3 is encoded by other sequences in the same sample as well. Here the CDR3 DNA reads TGCGCCAGCAGCCAAGACAGGGGACAGCCCCAGCATTTT. Its translation is CASSQDRGQPQHF. This rearrangement joins TRBV4-3 to TRBJ1-5; TRBD1 is a possible D gene (6 bases). Trimming left V 0 bases short and J 7 bases short, with 7 bases between. The CDR3 covers 13 residues. Germline CDR1 reads LGHNA; CDR2 reads YSLEER.

This sequence joins TRBV15 and TRBJ1-2, with TRBD1 identical over 8 bases. The CDR3 has 14 amino acids. V dropped 4 bases and J dropped 7; count of bases not matched to a gene: 8. CDR1 LNHNV and CDR2 YYDKDF come from the germline V gene (reference sequence). The CDR3 DNA reads TGTGCCACCAGCATCTTGGACAGGGCGGGTGGCTACACCTTC. Translating gives CATSILDRAGGYTF.

J is TRBJ1-3 and V is TRBV7-2; unclear D gene. V was cut by 5 bases and J by 4 bases, with 6 bases left in between. CDR3 length equals 12 residues. In germline, CDR1 is SGHTA, CDR2 FQGNSA. The DNA for the CDR3 is TGTGCCAGCAGCCGACTAGGAAACACCATATATTTT. Its translation: CASSRLGNTIYF.

This clone was seen only once. V is TRBV11-2 and J is TRBJ1-1; TRBD1 matches 7 bases. Trimming removed 4 bases from V and 5 bases from J; junction bases left unmatched: 10. CDR1 and CDR2 from the germline V gene are SGHAT and FQNNGV. The length of the CDR3 is 15 residues. CDR3 loop: CASSSPRQGDTEAFF. For the CDR3, the DNA is TGTGCCAGCAGCTCCCCAAGGCAGGGGGATACTGAAGCTTTCTTT.

This clone showed up just once. V usage is TRBV27 and J usage is TRBJ2-1; 7 bases are shared with TRBD2. This CDR3 spans 15 amino acids. CDR1 and CDR2 from the germline V gene are MNHEY and SMNVEV (reference sequence). V gave up 3 bases and J gave up 0 bases; unmatched junction bases: 2. CDR3 sequence: CASSLASGSYNEQFF. Here the CDR3 DNA reads TGTGCCAGCAGTTTGGCTAGCGGCTCCTACAATGAGCAGTTCTTC.

The chain links TRBV19 to TRBJ1-2; D is possibly TRBD1 (5 bases). This CDR3 has 12 amino acids. V dropped 10 bases and J dropped 4 bases, with 13 bases sitting between them. From germline, CDR1 is LNHDA and CDR2 SQIVND (reference sequence). For the CDR3, the DNA is TGTGCCACCCAACAGGTCAGCTATGGCTACACCTTC. Its translation: CATQQVSYGYTF. The full variable domain, in which reference TRBV19 and TRBJ1-2 provide the parts outside the CDR3, is DGGITQSPKYLFRKEGQNVTLSCEQNLNHDAMYWYRQDPGQGLRLIYYSQIVNDFQKGDIAEGYSVSREKKESFPLTVTSAQKNPTAFYLCATQQVSYGYTFGSGTRLTVV.

V usage is TRBV30 and J usage is TRBJ2-3; 7 nucleotides agree with TRBD2. Germline V gene data show CDR1 as GTSNPN and CDR2 as SVGIG (reference sequence). The ends lost 1 base at V and 2 bases at J; junction bases unmatched: 6. This CDR3 is built from 15 residues. DNA for the CDR3: TGTGCCTGGAGTGCGCGGGGAGGGGCCACAGATACGCAGTATTTT. Protein: CAWSARGGATDTQYF.

As regards this clone: Other DNA variants within this sample encode the same CDR3. The V and J genes are TRBV30 and TRBJ1-1; D is unclear. Trimming shortened V by 0 bases and J by 0 bases, and 5 bases separated the two germline ends. The CDR3 totals 13 residues. Per germline, CDR1 GTSNPN and CDR2 SVGIG (reference sequence). CDR3 nucleotides: TGTGCCTGGAGTGTACAACTGAACACTGAAGCTTTCTTT. Amino acid sequence: CAWSVQLNTEAFF.